The 5 T cell receptor beta chains reported below all come from one sample, sequenced in a study of naive and memory T cell subsets. Both TRBC1 and TRBC2 were covered by a beta constant-region primer of two equimolar oligonucleotides. Nested alpha and beta constant-region primers with the SP2 primer drove four PCR rounds on ligated cDNA. Using its own MiXCR run on the UMI-ligation and nested PCR reads, TCRdb lists one record per CDR3 protein. The sample shows tens of thousands of distinct CDR3 sequences, roughly 9.2% of them seen only once. The sample comprised naive CD8+ T cells from blood. The receptors were gathered from a human donor in good health.

This clonotype was counted ten times or more. The J gene is TRBJ2-3, the V gene TRBV4-2, with D uncertain. The CDR3 extends over 14 amino acids. Germline V gene lookup returns CDR1 LGHNA and CDR2 YNFKEQ. V lost 0 bases and J lost 0, with 4 bases in between. The CDR3 protein is CASSQERSTDTQYF. The CDR3 nucleotides read TGTGCCAGCAGCCAAGAACGGAGCACAGATACGCAGTATTTT.

This clonotype was observed many times. The chain is built from TRBV27 and TRBJ2-7; 10 nucleotides agree with TRBD1. This CDR3 region has 14 residues. The germline V gene has CDR1 MNHEY and CDR2 SMNVEV (reference sequence). V lost 5 bases, J lost 6 bases, and 7 bases stayed unmatched. Here the CDR3 DNA reads TGTGCCAGCAGTACTTCCGGGACAGGGGCCGAGCAGTACTTC. Translated, it gives CASSTSGTGAEQYF.

This clonotype was seen many times. The chain combines TRBV5-1 with TRBJ2-3, with a tentative D call TRBD2 (6 bases). Germline loops: CDR1 SGHRS, CDR2 YFSETQ. The CDR3 extends over 15 amino acids. V lost 3 bases and J 5 bases, leaving 16 bases between the germline ends. CDR3 sequence: CASSSVIGGLDTQYF. The CDR3 bases are TGCGCCAGCAGCTCTGTGATCGGGGGACTAGATACGCAGTATTTT. The full variable domain, rest sourced from reference TRBV5-1 and TRBJ2-3, is KAGVTQTPRYLIKTRGQQVTLSCSPISGHRSVSWYQQTPGQGLQFLFEYFSETQRNKGNFPGRFSGRQFSNSRSEMNVSTLELGDSALYLCASSSVIGGLDTQYFGPGTRLTVL.

The chain links TRBV7-8 to TRBJ2-5; TRBD1 matches 7 bases. The CDR3 covers 14 residues. V was clipped by 5 bases and J by 5 bases; unmatched bases: 8. In germline, CDR1 is SGHVS, CDR2 FQNEAQ. CDR3 nucleotide sequence: TGTGCCAGCAGCGCCGAGGGGGCCTGGGAGACCCAGTACTTC. Protein: CASSAEGAWETQYF.

This clonotype was seen at least ten times. The chain links TRBV6-5 to TRBJ1-1; a possible D gene is TRBD1 (5 bases). Trimming removed 0 bases at V and 4 bases at J, with 9 bases between. Germline V lookup: CDR1 MNHEY, CDR2 SVGAGI. This CDR3 contains 14 residues. The chain's CDR3 is CASSYSEGRTEAFF. The CDR3 bases are TGTGCCAGCAGTTACTCGGAGGGGCGCACTGAAGCTTTCTTT.